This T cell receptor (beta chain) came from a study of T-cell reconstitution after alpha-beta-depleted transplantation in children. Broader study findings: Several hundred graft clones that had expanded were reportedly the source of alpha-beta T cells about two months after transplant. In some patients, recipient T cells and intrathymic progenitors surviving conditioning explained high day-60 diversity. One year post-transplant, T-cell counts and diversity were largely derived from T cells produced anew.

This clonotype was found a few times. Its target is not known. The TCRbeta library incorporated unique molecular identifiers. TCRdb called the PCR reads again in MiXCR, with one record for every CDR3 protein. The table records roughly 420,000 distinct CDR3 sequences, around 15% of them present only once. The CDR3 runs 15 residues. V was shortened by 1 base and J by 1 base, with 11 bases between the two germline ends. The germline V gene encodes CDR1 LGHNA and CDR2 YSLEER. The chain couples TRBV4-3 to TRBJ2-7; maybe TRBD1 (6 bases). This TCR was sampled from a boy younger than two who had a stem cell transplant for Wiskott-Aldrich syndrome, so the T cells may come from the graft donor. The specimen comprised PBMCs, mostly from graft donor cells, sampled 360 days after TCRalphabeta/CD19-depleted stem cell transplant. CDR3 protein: CASSQAPGDSYEQYF. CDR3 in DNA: TGCGCCAGCAGCCAAGCCCCAGGGGATTCCTACGAGCAGTACTTC.